The source of this T cell receptor (beta chain) is a study of T cell responses to AZD1222 COVID-19 vaccine. Points from the study as a whole: CD4 TCRs covered the whole spike, strongest at regions 160-218 and 743-854. White British donors predominated, females outnumbered males, and clonal diversity was possibly underestimated. Repertoire samples came only from after the peak T cell response.

CDR3 size: 16 residues. Trimming left V 4 bases short and J 5 bases short, with 21 bases between. In germline, CDR1 is SGHNT, CDR2 YYREEE (reference sequence). Concerning this clone: Its antigen is not identified.

Sequencing used immunoSEQ multiplex PCR; TCRdb keeps in-frame clones, though not all of them. The table shows tens of thousands of clones, with under 90% occurring only once. The receptor was derived from an adult in good health. The chain couples TRBV5-4 to TRBJ1-2, with D tentatively TRBD1 (5 bases). Material: peripheral blood, obtained on day 0 of AZD1222 vaccination. CDR3 in DNA: TGTGCCAGCAGCCCCTCGTCCAGGGCGGACTTGTATGGCTACACCTTC. This encodes CASSPSSRADLYGYTF.